The rows below give T cell receptor beta chains drawn from one sample of a study of T cells in Graves' hyperthyroidism and ophthalmopathy. TCRdb reprocessed the multiplex PCR reads via MiXCR and lists one record per CDR3 protein. The sample has 400,000 to 550,000 distinct CDR3 sequences, roughly a quarter seen once. The sequencing sample was made of blood. These receptors were taken from a woman aged 25 to 39 with Graves' ophthalmopathy. Each CDR3 is given with its conserved first and last residue. D genes are given only for firm matches. The size field is filled for only some rows; it gives once, few, many or a size class.

clone size: -; J gene: TRBJ1-5; V gene: TRBV6-1; D gene: -; CDR3 protein: CASSEAVADNQPQHF; CDR3 DNA: TGTGCCAGCAGTGAAGCGGTAGCGGACAATCAGCCCCAGCATTTT
clone size: -; J gene: TRBJ2-7; V gene: TRBV11-1; D gene: -; CDR3 protein: CASSNKSTLSAQYEQYF; CDR3 DNA: TGTGCCAGCAGCAACAAATCGACCCTCTCCGCCCAGTACGAGCAGTACTTC
clone size: -; J gene: TRBJ1-1; V gene: TRBV28; D gene: TRBD1; CDR3 protein: CASRQPGQVNTEAFF; CDR3 DNA: TGTGCCAGCAGGCAACCTGGACAGGTGAACACTGAAGCTTTCTTT
clone size: few; J gene: TRBJ2-2; V gene: TRBV9; D gene: TRBD2; CDR3 protein: CASSVAPSGGTGELFF; CDR3 DNA: TGTGCCAGCAGCGTAGCCCCTAGCGGAGGGACCGGGGAGCTGTTTTTT
clone size: many; J gene: TRBJ1-5; V gene: TRBV12-3/TRBV12-4; D gene: -; CDR3 protein: CASSLPGVQPQHF; CDR3 DNA: TGTGCCAGCAGTTTGCCCGGGGTTCAGCCCCAGCATTTT
clone size: many; J gene: TRBJ1-6; V gene: TRBV12-3/TRBV12-4; D gene: -; CDR3 protein: CASRQGAGNSPLHF; CDR3 DNA: TGTGCCAGCAGACAGGGTGCCGGGAATTCACCCCTCCACTTT
clone size: many; J gene: TRBJ2-7; V gene: TRBV7-7; D gene: TRBD1; CDR3 protein: CASSLGPGQPYEQYF; CDR3 DNA: TGTGCTAGCAGCTTAGGTCCGGGACAGCCCTACGAGCAGTACTTC
clone size: -; J gene: TRBJ2-5; V gene: TRBV9; D gene: -; CDR3 protein: CASSRRQLETQYF; CDR3 DNA: TGTGCCAGCAGCCGAAGGCAGCTGGAGACCCAGTACTTC
clone size: -; J gene: TRBJ1-1; V gene: TRBV2; D gene: -; CDR3 protein: CASSDTGEAFF; CDR3 DNA: TGTGCCAGCAGTGACACAGGTGAAGCTTTCTTT
clone size: -; J gene: TRBJ1-2; V gene: TRBV12-3/TRBV12-4; D gene: -; CDR3 protein: CASSPMGGYTF; CDR3 DNA: TGTGCCAGCAGTCCGATGGGGGGCTACACCTTC
clone size: many; J gene: TRBJ2-7; V gene: TRBV20-1; D gene: -; CDR3 protein: CSGSGTLYEQYF; CDR3 DNA: TGCAGTGGATCGGGAACTCTTTACGAGCAGTACTTC
clone size: -; J gene: TRBJ2-6; V gene: TRBV4-1; D gene: -; CDR3 protein: CASSFGARGSGSGANVLTF; CDR3 DNA: TGCGCCAGCAGCTTTGGAGCCAGGGGAAGCGGCTCTGGGGCCAACGTCCTGACTTTC
clone size: -; J gene: TRBJ1-4; V gene: TRBV6-1; D gene: -; CDR3 protein: CASSEGTMMNWKLFF; CDR3 DNA: TGTGCCAGCAGTGAAGGGACGATGATGAATTGGAAACTGTTTTTT
clone size: many; J gene: TRBJ2-5; V gene: TRBV5-1; D gene: -; CDR3 protein: CASSFWREETQYF; CDR3 DNA: TGCGCCAGCAGCTTTTGGCGGGAAGAGACCCAGTACTTC
clone size: many; J gene: TRBJ2-7; V gene: TRBV11-1; D gene: -; CDR3 protein: CASSPVNSYEQYF; CDR3 DNA: TGTGCCAGCAGCCCGGTCAACTCCTACGAGCAGTACTTC
clone size: many; J gene: TRBJ1-1; V gene: TRBV7-9; D gene: -; CDR3 protein: CASSLGSGGLAFF; CDR3 DNA: TGTGCCAGCAGCTTAGGGTCCGGGGGCCTGGCTTTCTTT
clone size: many; J gene: TRBJ1-1; V gene: TRBV6-1; D gene: TRBD1; CDR3 protein: CASSTQQGSTEAFF; CDR3 DNA: TGTGCCAGCAGTACCCAACAGGGGAGCACTGAAGCTTTCTTT
clone size: many; J gene: TRBJ2-5; V gene: TRBV7-8; D gene: TRBD2; CDR3 protein: CASSLGASGGTQETQYF; CDR3 DNA: TGTGCCAGCAGCTTAGGGGCTAGCGGGGGGACACAAGAGACCCAGTACTTC
clone size: many; J gene: TRBJ2-5; V gene: TRBV13; D gene: -; CDR3 protein: CASSLRGARETQYF; CDR3 DNA: TGTGCCAGCAGCTTACGAGGGGCCCGGGAGACCCAGTACTTC
clone size: -; J gene: TRBJ2-5; V gene: TRBV20-1; D gene: -; CDR3 protein: CSARSKGSDQETQYF; CDR3 DNA: TGCAGTGCTAGAAGTAAGGGTTCAGACCAAGAGACCCAGTACTTC
clone size: -; J gene: TRBJ2-5; V gene: TRBV6-1; D gene: -; CDR3 protein: CTTKGASQETQYF; CDR3 DNA: TGTACCACTAAAGGGGCCTCCCAAGAGACCCAGTACTTC
clone size: many; J gene: TRBJ2-7; V gene: TRBV6-2/TRBV6-3; D gene: -; CDR3 protein: CASILGGGHEQYF; CDR3 DNA: -
clone size: many; J gene: TRBJ1-1; V gene: TRBV6-5; D gene: -; CDR3 protein: CASSYSRGRTEAFF; CDR3 DNA: TGTGCCAGCAGTTACTCCCGGGGGCGCACTGAAGCTTTCTTT
clone size: -; J gene: TRBJ1-1; V gene: TRBV6-4; D gene: -; CDR3 protein: CASSTGQGWRTEAFF; CDR3 DNA: TGTGCCAGCAGTACGGGACAAGGTTGGAGAACTGAAGCTTTCTTT
clone size: few; J gene: TRBJ1-1; V gene: TRBV12-3/TRBV12-4; D gene: -; CDR3 protein: CASSPTSTGLGEAFF; CDR3 DNA: TGTGCCAGCAGCCCAACCAGCACAGGGCTTGGTGAAGCTTTCTTT
clone size: -; J gene: TRBJ1-1; V gene: TRBV12-3/TRBV12-4; D gene: -; CDR3 protein: CASNPNSVHPAFF; CDR3 DNA: TGTGCCAGCAACCCAAACAGTGTCCATCCGGCTTTCTTT
clone size: -; J gene: TRBJ2-5; V gene: TRBV28; D gene: -; CDR3 protein: CASSTGPREAQYF; CDR3 DNA: TGTGCCAGCAGTACCGGACCAAGAGAGGCCCAGTACTTC
clone size: many; J gene: TRBJ2-7; V gene: TRBV6-5; D gene: -; CDR3 protein: CAFPLGASYEQYF; CDR3 DNA: TGTGCCTTCCCCCTCGGGGCCTCCTACGAGCAGTACTTC
clone size: -; J gene: TRBJ1-2; V gene: TRBV25-1; D gene: TRBD1; CDR3 protein: CASIHTGTGPYGYTF; CDR3 DNA: TGTGCCAGCATTCATACCGGGACAGGGCCCTATGGCTACACCTTC
clone size: -; J gene: TRBJ1-3; V gene: TRBV7-8; D gene: -; CDR3 protein: CASSFRDAFSGNTIYF; CDR3 DNA: TGTGCCAGCAGCTTTAGGGACGCCTTCTCTGGAAACACCATATATTTT
clone size: -; J gene: TRBJ1-6; V gene: TRBV28; D gene: -; CDR3 protein: CASSLIGSNSPLHF; CDR3 DNA: TGTGCCAGCAGTTTAATAGGTTCCAATTCACCCCTCCACTTT
clone size: many; J gene: TRBJ2-2; V gene: TRBV7-3; D gene: -; CDR3 protein: CASSITPIPDGELFF; CDR3 DNA: TGTGCCAGCAGCATAACTCCCATCCCCGACGGGGAGCTGTTTTTT
clone size: -; J gene: TRBJ2-5; V gene: TRBV6-1; D gene: -; CDR3 protein: CASSPTGMGETQYF; CDR3 DNA: TGTGCCAGCAGCCCTACGGGCATGGGAGAGACCCAGTACTTC
clone size: many; J gene: TRBJ1-1; V gene: TRBV29-1; D gene: TRBD1; CDR3 protein: CSVGGGQGGGNTEAFF; CDR3 DNA: TGCAGCGTTGGGGGGGGACAGGGCGGAGGGAACACTGAAGCTTTCTTT
clone size: many; J gene: TRBJ1-1; V gene: TRBV2; D gene: TRBD1; CDR3 protein: CASTQGENTEAFF; CDR3 DNA: TGTGCCAGCACCCAGGGGGAGAACACTGAAGCTTTCTTT
clone size: many; J gene: TRBJ2-5; V gene: TRBV11-2; D gene: TRBD2; CDR3 protein: CASSPIRSGGRQETQYF; CDR3 DNA: TGTGCCAGCAGCCCTATTCGCAGCGGGGGCCGACAAGAGACCCAGTACTTC
clone size: few; J gene: TRBJ2-7; V gene: TRBV6-2/TRBV6-3; D gene: -; CDR3 protein: CASSERVGSYEQYF; CDR3 DNA: TGTGCCAGCAGCGAAAGGGTCGGCTCCTACGAGCAGTACTTC
clone size: few; J gene: TRBJ2-6; V gene: TRBV28; D gene: -; CDR3 protein: CASNSPSARPGANVLTF; CDR3 DNA: TGTGCCAGCAATTCCCCATCGGCCCGACCTGGGGCCAACGTCCTGACTTTC
clone size: many; J gene: TRBJ1-1; V gene: TRBV11-2; D gene: -; CDR3 protein: CASRRTDAPEAFF; CDR3 DNA: TGTGCCAGCAGGAGGACAGATGCCCCTGAAGCTTTCTTT
clone size: many; J gene: TRBJ2-7; V gene: TRBV18; D gene: TRBD1; CDR3 protein: CASSRTGTDSYEQYF; CDR3 DNA: TGTGCCAGCTCACGAACCGGGACAGACTCCTACGAGCAGTACTTC
clone size: few; J gene: TRBJ1-1; V gene: TRBV12-3/TRBV12-4; D gene: -; CDR3 protein: CASSLGESTEAFF; CDR3 DNA: TGTGCCAGCAGTTTGGGTGAATCCACTGAAGCTTTCTTT
clone size: once; J gene: TRBJ1-2; V gene: TRBV7-8; D gene: TRBD1; CDR3 protein: CASSLGKIGQGVGYTF; CDR3 DNA: TGTGCCAGCAGCTTAGGCAAAATAGGACAGGGGGTTGGCTACACCTTC